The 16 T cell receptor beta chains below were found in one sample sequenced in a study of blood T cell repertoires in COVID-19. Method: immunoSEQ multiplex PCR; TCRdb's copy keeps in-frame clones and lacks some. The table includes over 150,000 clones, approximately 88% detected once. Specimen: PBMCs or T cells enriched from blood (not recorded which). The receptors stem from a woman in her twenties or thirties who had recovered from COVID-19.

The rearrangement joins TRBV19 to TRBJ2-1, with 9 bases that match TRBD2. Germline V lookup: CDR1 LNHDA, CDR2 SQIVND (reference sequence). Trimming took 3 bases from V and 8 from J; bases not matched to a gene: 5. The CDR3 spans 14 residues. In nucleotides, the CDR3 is TGTGCCAGTAGTATGGCTAGCGGGACCCATGAGCAGTTCTTC. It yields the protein CASSMASGTHEQFF.

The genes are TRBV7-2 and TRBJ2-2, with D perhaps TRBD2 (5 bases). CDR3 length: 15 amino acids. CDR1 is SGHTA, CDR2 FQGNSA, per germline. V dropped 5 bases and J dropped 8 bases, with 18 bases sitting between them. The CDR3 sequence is CASSPPAAARGELFF. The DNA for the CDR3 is TGTGCCAGCAGCCCCCCTGCAGCGGCCCGGGGGGAGCTGTTTTTT.

The CDR3 spells CASSFTGGMTGELFF. The CDR3 DNA reads TGCGCCAGCAGCTTCACCGGGGGAATGACGGGGGAGCTGTTTTTT. The gene calls are TRBV5-1 and TRBJ2-2; maybe TRBD2 (6 bases). With 2 bases removed from V and 8 bases from J, the gap between germline ends came to 16 bases. CDR1 SGHRS and CDR2 YFSETQ come from the germline V gene. This CDR3 is built from 15 residues. The variable domain in full, completed from reference TRBV5-1 and TRBJ2-2, reads KAGVTQTPRYLIKTRGQQVTLSCSPISGHRSVSWYQQTPGQGLQFLFEYFSETQRNKGNFPGRFSGRQFSNSRSEMNVSTLELGDSALYLCASSFTGGMTGELFFGEGSRLTVL.

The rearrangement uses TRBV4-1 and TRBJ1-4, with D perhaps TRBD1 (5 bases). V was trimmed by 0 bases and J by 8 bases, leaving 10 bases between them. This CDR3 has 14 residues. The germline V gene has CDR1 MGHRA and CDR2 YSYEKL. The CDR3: CASSQDRGREKLFF. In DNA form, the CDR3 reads TGCGCCAGCAGCCAAGATAGGGGCCGAGAAAAACTGTTTTTT.

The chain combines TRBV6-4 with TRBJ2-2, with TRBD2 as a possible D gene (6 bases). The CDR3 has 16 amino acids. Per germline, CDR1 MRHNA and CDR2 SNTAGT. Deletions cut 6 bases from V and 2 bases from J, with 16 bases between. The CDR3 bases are TGTGCCAGCAGCGCGGCCGCGGGACGCAACACCGGGGAGCTGTTTTTT. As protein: CASSAAAGRNTGELFF.

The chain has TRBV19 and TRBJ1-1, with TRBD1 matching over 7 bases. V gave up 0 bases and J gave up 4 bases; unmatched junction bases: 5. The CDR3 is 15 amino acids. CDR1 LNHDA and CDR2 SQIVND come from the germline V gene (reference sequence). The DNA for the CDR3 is TGTGCCAGTAGTATAGATCCGGGACAGATCACTGAAGCTTTCTTT. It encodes CASSIDPGQITEAFF.

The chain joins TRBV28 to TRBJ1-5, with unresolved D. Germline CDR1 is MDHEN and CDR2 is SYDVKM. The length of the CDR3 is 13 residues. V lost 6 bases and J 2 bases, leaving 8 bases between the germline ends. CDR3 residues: CASSPRGNQPQHF. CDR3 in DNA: TGTGCCAGCAGCCCCCGCGGCAATCAGCCCCAGCATTTT.

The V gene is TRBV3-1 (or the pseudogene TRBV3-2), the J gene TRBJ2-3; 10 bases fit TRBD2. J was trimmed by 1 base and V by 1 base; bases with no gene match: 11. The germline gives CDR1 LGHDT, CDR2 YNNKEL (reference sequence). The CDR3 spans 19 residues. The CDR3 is CASSQGLAGVTRRTDTQYF. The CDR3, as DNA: TGTGCCAGCAGCCAAGGTCTAGCGGGGGTCACAAGACGCACAGATACGCAGTATTTT.

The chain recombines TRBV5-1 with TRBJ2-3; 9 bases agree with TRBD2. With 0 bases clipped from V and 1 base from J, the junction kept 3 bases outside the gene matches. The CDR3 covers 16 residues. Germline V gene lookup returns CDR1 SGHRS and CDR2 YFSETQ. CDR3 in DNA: TGCGCCAGCAGCTTGGAACTAGCGGGCGGCACAGATACGCAGTATTTT. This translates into CASSLELAGGTDTQYF. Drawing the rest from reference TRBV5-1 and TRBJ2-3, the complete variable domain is KAGVTQTPRYLIKTRGQQVTLSCSPISGHRSVSWYQQTPGQGLQFLFEYFSETQRNKGNFPGRFSGRQFSNSRSEMNVSTLELGDSALYLCASSLELAGGTDTQYFGPGTRLTVL.

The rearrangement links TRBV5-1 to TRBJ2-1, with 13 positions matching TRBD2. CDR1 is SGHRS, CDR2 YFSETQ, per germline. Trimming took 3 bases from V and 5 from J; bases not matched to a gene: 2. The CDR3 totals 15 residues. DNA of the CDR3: TGCGCCAGCAGCTATGGGACTAGCGGGGACAATGAGCAGTTCTTC. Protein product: CASSYGTSGDNEQFF.

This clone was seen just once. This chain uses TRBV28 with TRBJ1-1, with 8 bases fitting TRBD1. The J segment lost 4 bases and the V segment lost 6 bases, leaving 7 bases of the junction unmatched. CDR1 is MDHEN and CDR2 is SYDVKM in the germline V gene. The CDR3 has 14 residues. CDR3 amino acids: CASSLTTGATEAFF. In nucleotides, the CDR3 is TGTGCCAGCAGCCTTACGACAGGGGCCACTGAAGCTTTCTTT.

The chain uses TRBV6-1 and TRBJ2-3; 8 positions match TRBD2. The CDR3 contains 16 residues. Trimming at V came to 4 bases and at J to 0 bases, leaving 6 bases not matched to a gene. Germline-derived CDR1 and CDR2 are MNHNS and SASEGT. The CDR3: CASSVTSGGSTDTQYF. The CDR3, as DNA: TGTGCCAGCAGTGTGACGAGCGGGGGAAGCACAGATACGCAGTATTTT.

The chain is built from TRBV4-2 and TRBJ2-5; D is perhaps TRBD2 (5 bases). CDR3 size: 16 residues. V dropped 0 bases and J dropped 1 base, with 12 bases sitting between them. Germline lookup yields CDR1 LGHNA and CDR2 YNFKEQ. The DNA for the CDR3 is TGTGCCAGCAGCCAAGAAGTGGGGAGTTCCCAAGAGACCCAGTACTTC. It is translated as CASSQEVGSSQETQYF.

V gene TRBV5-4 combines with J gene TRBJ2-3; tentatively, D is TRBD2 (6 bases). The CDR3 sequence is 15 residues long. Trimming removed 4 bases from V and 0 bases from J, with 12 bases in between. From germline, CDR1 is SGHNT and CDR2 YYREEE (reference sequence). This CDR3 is CASSRGGLSTDTQYF. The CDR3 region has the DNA TGTGCCAGCAGCCGAGGAGGGCTAAGCACAGATACGCAGTATTTT.

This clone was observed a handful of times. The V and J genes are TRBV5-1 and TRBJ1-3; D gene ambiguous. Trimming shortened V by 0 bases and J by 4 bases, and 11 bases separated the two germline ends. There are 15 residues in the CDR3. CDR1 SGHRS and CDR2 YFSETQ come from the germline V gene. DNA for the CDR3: TGCGCCAGCAGCTTGGATGGGCAATACGGAAACACCATATATTTT. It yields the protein CASSLDGQYGNTIYF. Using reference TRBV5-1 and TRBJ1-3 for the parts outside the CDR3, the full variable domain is KAGVTQTPRYLIKTRGQQVTLSCSPISGHRSVSWYQQTPGQGLQFLFEYFSETQRNKGNFPGRFSGRQFSNSRSEMNVSTLELGDSALYLCASSLDGQYGNTIYFGEGSWLTVV.

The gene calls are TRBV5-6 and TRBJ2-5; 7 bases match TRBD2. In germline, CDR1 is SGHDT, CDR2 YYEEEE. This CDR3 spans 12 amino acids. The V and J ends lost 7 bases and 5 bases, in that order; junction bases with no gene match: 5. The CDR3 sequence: CASCLAEETQYF. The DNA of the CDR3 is TGTGCCAGCTGTCTAGCGGAGGAGACCCAGTACTTC. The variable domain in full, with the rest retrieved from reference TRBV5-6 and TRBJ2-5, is DAGVTQSPTHLIKTRGQQVTLRCSPKSGHDTVSWYQQALGQGPQFIFQYYEEEERQRGNFPDRFSGHQFPNYSSELNVNALLLGDSALYLCASCLAEETQYFGPGTRLLVL.